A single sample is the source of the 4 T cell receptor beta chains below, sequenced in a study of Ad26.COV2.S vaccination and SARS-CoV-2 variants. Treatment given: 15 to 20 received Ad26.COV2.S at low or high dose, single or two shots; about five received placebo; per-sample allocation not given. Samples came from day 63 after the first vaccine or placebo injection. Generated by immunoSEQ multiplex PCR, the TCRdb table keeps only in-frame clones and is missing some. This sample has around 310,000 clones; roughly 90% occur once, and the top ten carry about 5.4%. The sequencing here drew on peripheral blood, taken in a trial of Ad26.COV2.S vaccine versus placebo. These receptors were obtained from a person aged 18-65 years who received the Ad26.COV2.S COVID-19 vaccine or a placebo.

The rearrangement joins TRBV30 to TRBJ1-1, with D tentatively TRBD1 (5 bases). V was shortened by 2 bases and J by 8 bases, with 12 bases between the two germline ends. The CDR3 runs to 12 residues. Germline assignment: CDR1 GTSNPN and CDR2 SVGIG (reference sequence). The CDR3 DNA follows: TGTGCCTGGAGTTACCAGGGAGGGGAAGCTTTCTTT. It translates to CAWSYQGGEAFF.

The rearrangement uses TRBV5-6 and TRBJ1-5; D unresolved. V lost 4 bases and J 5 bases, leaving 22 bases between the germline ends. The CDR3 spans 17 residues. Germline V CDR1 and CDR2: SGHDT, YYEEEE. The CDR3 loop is CASSPRVPGWGYQPQHF. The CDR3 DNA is TGTGCCAGCAGCCCGAGGGTTCCGGGGTGGGGATATCAGCCCCAGCATTTT.

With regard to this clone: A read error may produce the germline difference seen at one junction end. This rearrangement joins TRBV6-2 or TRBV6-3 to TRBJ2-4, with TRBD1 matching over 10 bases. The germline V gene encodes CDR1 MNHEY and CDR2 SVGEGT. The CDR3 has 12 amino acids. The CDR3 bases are TGTGCCAGCAGTTACAGACAGGGGGCGCGAGGATTC. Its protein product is CASSYRQGARGF.

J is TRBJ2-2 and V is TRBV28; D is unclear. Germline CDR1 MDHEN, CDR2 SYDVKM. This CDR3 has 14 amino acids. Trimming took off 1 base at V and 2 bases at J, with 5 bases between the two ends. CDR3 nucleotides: TGTGCCAGCAGTTTATCAGTTAACACCGGGGAGCTGTTTTTT. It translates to CASSLSVNTGELFF.